The 31 T cell receptor beta chains below all came from one sample that was sequenced in a study of T cell responses to AZD1222 COVID-19 vaccine (dated by TCRdb to about 2021). Libraries were made using the immunoSEQ multiplex PCR assay. The clones in this table, taken by TCRdb from immuneACCESS, are in-frame only. Not every clone is retained; where verified, under half of the shortfall comes from an unresolved V gene, and the cause of the rest is unknown. The sample profile shows roughly 80,000 clones; 85% to 90% of them were found once. The biggest ten clones account for around 5% of the sample. The meaning of the sample's time point label: baseline before first vaccination. The sequences come from peripheral blood, collected on day 0 of AZD1222 vaccination. Receptors were obtained from an adult in good health.

This clone was seen only once. This rearrangement joins TRBV7-3 to TRBJ2-1; the D is unclear. From germline, CDR1 is SGHTA and CDR2 FQGTGA. V was cut by 5 bases and J by 7 bases, with 6 bases left in between. The CDR3 is made up of 11 amino acids. The CDR3 region has the DNA TGTGCCAGCAGCCTCGGGAATGAGCAGTTCTTC. It specifies CASSLGNEQFF. The full variable domain, completed using reference TRBV7-3 and TRBJ2-1, is GAGVSQTPSNKVTEKGKYVELRCDPISGHTALYWYRQSLGQGPEFLIYFQGTGAADDSGLPNDRFFAVRPEGSVSTLKIQRTERGDSAVYLCASSLGNEQFFGPGTRLTVL.

V is TRBV11-3 and J is TRBJ1-2, with D perhaps matching TRBD1 (6 bases). The CDR3 is 14 residues long. V lost 5 bases and J lost 4, with 14 bases in between. Germline V gene sequence: CDR1 SGHNT, CDR2 YENEEA. The CDR3 region is CASSQGQPVYGYTF. The CDR3 nucleotides read TGTGCCAGCAGCCAAGGACAGCCTGTCTATGGCTACACCTTC.

The V and J genes are TRBV4-1 and TRBJ1-2; D is uncertain. This CDR3 spans 15 amino acids. CDR1 and CDR2 from the germline V gene are MGHRA and YSYEKL. The V and J ends lost 1 base and 2 bases respectively, with 11 bases between them. The CDR3 nucleotides are TGCGCCAGCAGCCAAGCCGTATTGTTAAACTATGGCTACACCTTC. Its protein product is CASSQAVLLNYGYTF.

J is TRBJ2-3 and V is TRBV7-3; D may match TRBD1 or TRBD2 (5 bases each). The length of the CDR3 is 13 residues. Germline V gives CDR1 SGHTA, CDR2 FQGTGA. V lost 4 bases to trimming and J lost 9 bases, with 14 bases between them. CDR3 amino acids: CASSSLVGVTQYF. The CDR3, as DNA: TGTGCCAGCAGCTCACTCGTGGGGGTGACGCAGTATTTT.

This chain connects TRBV10-1 to TRBJ1-5; D gene unclear. This CDR3 contains 16 residues. CDR1 is WNHNN, CDR2 SYGVQD, per germline (reference sequence). Deletions cut 2 bases from V and 3 bases from J, with 14 bases between. The CDR3 DNA reads as TGCGCCAGCAGTGAGAGGACTGGCCGAGACAATCAGCCCCAGCATTTT. It translates to CASSERTGRDNQPQHF.

The chain carries TRBV25-1 and TRBJ2-7, with D maybe TRBD1 (6 bases). This CDR3 has 17 amino acids. V was pared by 1 base and J by 0 bases, with 16 bases between. CDR1 MGHDK and CDR2 SYGVNS come from the germline V gene. CDR3 residues: CASSESPTGPSSYEQYF. The CDR3 nucleotides read TGTGCCAGCAGTGAATCACCTACAGGGCCAAGCTCCTACGAGCAGTACTTC.

CDR3 nucleotides: TGTGCCTGGAGTGTGTCCGGGTGGGGCACTGAAGCTTTCTTT. This encodes CAWSVSGWGTEAFF. V and J are TRBV30 and TRBJ1-1; D gene unclear. Trimming took 0 bases from V and 4 from J, leaving 12 bases between them. CDR3 length: 14 amino acids. The germline V gene encodes CDR1 GTSNPN and CDR2 SVGIG (reference sequence). The variable domain in full, with the rest retrieved from reference TRBV30 and TRBJ1-1, is SQTIHQWPATLVQPVGSPLSLECTVEGTSNPNLYWYRQAAGRGLQLLFYSVGIGQISSEVPQNLSASRPQDRQFILSSKKLLLSDSGFYLCAWSVSGWGTEAFFGQGTRLTVV.

V is TRBV6-6 and J is TRBJ1-5; 8 bases are a match to TRBD1. The CDR3 sequence is 13 residues long. J lost 7 bases, V lost 10 bases, and 9 bases had no gene match. Looked up from germline, CDR1 is MNHNY and CDR2 is SVGAGI (reference sequence). The CDR3 is CATLTGDSQPQHF. As DNA, the CDR3 is TGTGCCACCCTGACAGGGGATAGCCAGCCCCAGCATTTT.

The chain is built from TRBV27 and TRBJ1-1, with D maybe TRBD1 (6 bases). CDR1 and CDR2 from the germline V gene are MNHEY and SMNVEV (reference sequence). The CDR3 totals 14 residues. Trimming left V 11 bases short and J 1 base short, with 17 bases between. CDR3 in DNA: TGTGCCTCCCACCTACAGGGTGCGAACACTGAAGCTTTCTTT. Protein: CASHLQGANTEAFF.

V gene TRBV6-5 combines with J gene TRBJ2-5, with TRBD1 identical over 7 bases. Trimming took 10 bases from V and 7 from J; bases not matched to a gene: 9. Germline V gives CDR1 MNHEY, CDR2 SVGAGI. CDR3 length equals 12 residues. The CDR3: CATRDRTVTQYF. The DNA for the CDR3 is TGTGCCACCCGGGACAGAACGGTGACCCAGTACTTC.

This chain uses TRBV29-1 with TRBJ1-1, with D uncertain. V lost 3 bases and J 4 bases, leaving 9 bases between the germline ends. There are 12 residues in the CDR3. Germline CDR1 is SQVTM and CDR2 is ANQGSEA. In nucleotides, the CDR3 is TGCAGCGTTGATGTAGACGGCACTGAAGCTTTCTTT. Its translation: CSVDVDGTEAFF. The variable domain in full, completed from reference TRBV29-1 and TRBJ1-1, reads SAVISQKPSRDICQRGTSLTIQCQVDSQVTMMFWYRQQPGQSLTLIATANQGSEATYESGFVIDKFPISRPNLTFSTLTVSNMSPEDSSIYLCSVDVDGTEAFFGQGTRLTVV.

This clone occurred a few times. The V call is TRBV30, the J call TRBJ1-2; weak D call: TRBD1 (5 bases). The CDR3 length is 13 residues. CDR1 GTSNPN and CDR2 SVGIG come from the germline V gene (reference sequence). Trimming pared 2 bases from V and 5 bases from J, leaving 12 bases between. The CDR3 region has the DNA TGTGCCTGGAGTCTTGGGGCAAGGTATGGCTACACCTTC. The encoded protein is CAWSLGARYGYTF.

The V call is TRBV6-5, the J call TRBJ1-6, with D possibly being TRBD1 (6 bases). Germline V gives CDR1 MNHEY, CDR2 SVGAGI. This CDR3 is built from 15 residues. With 5 bases removed from V and 6 bases from J, the gap between germline ends came to 14 bases. The CDR3: CASSQRTVTNSPLHF. DNA of the CDR3: TGTGCCAGCAGTCAGCGGACAGTCACTAATTCACCCCTCCACTTT.

This chain connects TRBV5-8 to TRBJ2-7; D call uncertain. This CDR3 has 13 residues. Germline CDR1 is SGHTS and CDR2 is YDEGEE. Between the trimmed V and J ends, which lost 6 bases and 5 bases, there was a span of 15 bases. The CDR3 nucleotides are TGTGCCAGCAACCTACAGACACGAGACGAGCAGTACTTC. Translated, it gives CASNLQTRDEQYF.

The chain carries TRBV3-1 (or the pseudogene TRBV3-2) and TRBJ1-6; D is uncertain. CDR3 length: 16 amino acids. V was cut by 1 base and J by 10 bases, with 17 bases left in between. Germline CDR1 LGHDT, CDR2 YNNKEL (reference sequence). The CDR3: CASSQVPGFSSSPLHF. CDR3 coding DNA: TGTGCCAGCAGCCAAGTACCGGGATTTTCATCATCACCCCTCCACTTT.

Notes on this clone: The junction differs from germline at one of its ends, possibly a read error. The V and J genes are TRBV2 and TRBJ2-7; no clear D. CDR3 length equals 11 residues. The V gene's germline CDR1 is SNHLY and CDR2 FYNNEI. The CDR3: CASSAYAGNIF. In nucleotides, the CDR3 is TGTGCCAGCAGTGCATACGCAGGCAATATTTTC.

This clone came up once. The V gene is TRBV11-2, the J gene TRBJ2-3, with 13 bases that match TRBD2. CDR3 length: 16 residues. The germline gives CDR1 SGHAT, CDR2 FQNNGV. Losses at the gene ends were 2 bases for V and 5 bases for J; bases not matched to a gene: 4. The CDR3 region is CASSLRWTSGRDTQYF. CDR3 DNA sequence: TGTGCCAGCAGCTTACGGTGGACTAGCGGGAGAGATACGCAGTATTTT.

This clone was counted between two and nine times. CDR3 coding DNA: TGTGCCAGCAGTTACGACAGGGGGCGAAGCATTCAGTACTTC. This codes for CASSYDRGRSIQYF. The rearrangement joins TRBV6-5 to TRBJ2-4; 10 nucleotides agree with TRBD1. CDR1 and CDR2 (germline): MNHEY, SVGAGI. This CDR3 has 14 amino acids. The V segment lost 2 bases and the J segment 9 bases; nucleotides outside the gene matches: 4.

The V call is TRBV9, the J call TRBJ1-3, with D hard to call. Germline V gene data show CDR1 as SGDLS and CDR2 as YYNGEE. This CDR3 comprises 14 residues. The germline V and J ends were trimmed by 2 bases and 4 bases, with 10 bases remaining between them. The CDR3 DNA reads TGTGCCAGCAGCGTTCGGACCACCGGAAACACCATATATTTT. This codes for CASSVRTTGNTIYF.

This clone was picked up one time. The chain employs TRBV7-6 and TRBJ1-3; D perhaps matches TRBD1 (6 bases). The CDR3 has 15 residues. Trimming removed 5 bases at V and 0 bases at J, with 11 bases between. Germline CDR1 and CDR2: SGHVS and FNYEAQ. The chain's CDR3 is CASSPGGASGNTIYF. CDR3 bases: TGTGCCAGCAGCCCGGGGGGGGCCTCTGGAAACACCATATATTTT.

This clone was detected a few times. The chain links TRBV7-3 to TRBJ1-1, with 7 bases aligning to TRBD1. CDR1 and CDR2 (germline): SGHTA, FQGTGA. CDR3 length: 13 residues. Trimming took 8 bases from V and 5 from J; bases not matched to a gene: 8. CDR3 residues: CASALVQGTEAFF. The CDR3 nucleotides are TGTGCCAGCGCCCTAGTACAGGGGACTGAAGCTTTCTTT.

This clone was seen only once. The V and J genes are TRBV4-3 and TRBJ2-7; 8 bases are shared with TRBD1. The CDR3 consists of 14 residues. Germline V gives CDR1 LGHNA, CDR2 YSLEER. The V and J ends lost 4 bases and 4 bases, in that order; junction bases with no gene match: 6. CDR3 coding DNA: TGCGCCAGCAGCCTCGGACAGGGTAAATACGAGCAGTACTTC. It is translated as CASSLGQGKYEQYF.

Turning to this clone: Additional DNA sequences in this sample encode the identical CDR3. The chain employs TRBV5-1 and TRBJ1-2; 7 nucleotides match TRBD1. The CDR3 covers 13 residues. The ends lost 0 bases at V and 4 bases at J; junction bases unmatched: 0. CDR1 and CDR2 (germline): SGHRS, YFSETQ. CDR3 amino acids: CASSLGDSYGYTF. The DNA for the CDR3 is TGCGCCAGCAGCTTGGGGGACAGCTATGGCTACACCTTC.

This clone was detected only once. The genes are TRBV11-2 and TRBJ2-5, with 7 positions matching TRBD1. This CDR3 has 13 residues. Germline values: CDR1 SGHAT, CDR2 FQNNGV. V gave up 4 bases and J gave up 5 bases; unmatched junction bases: 4. CDR3 loop: CASSSDRSETQYF. For the CDR3, the DNA is TGTGCCAGCAGCTCGGACAGGAGCGAGACCCAGTACTTC. Combining the CDR3 with reference TRBV11-2 and TRBJ2-5 gives the whole variable domain EAGVAQSPRYKIIEKRQSVAFWCNPISGHATLYWYQQILGQGPKLLIQFQNNGVVDDSQLPKDRFSAERLKGVDSTLKIQPAKLEDSAVYLCASSSDRSETQYFGPGTRLLVL.

The gene calls are TRBV6-6 and TRBJ1-4; no clear D. V lost 6 bases to trimming and J lost 0 bases, with 11 bases between them. CDR1 is MNHNY, CDR2 SVGAGI, per germline (reference sequence). The CDR3 extends over 15 amino acids. The chain's CDR3 is CASSYDGPTNEKLFF. CDR3 nucleotide sequence: TGTGCCAGCAGCTACGACGGACCAACTAATGAAAAACTGTTTTTT.

V usage is TRBV6-1 and J usage is TRBJ2-7; D remains unclear. Looked up from germline, CDR1 is MNHNS and CDR2 is SASEGT. The ends were cut back, 0 bases at V and 4 bases at J, with 7 bases in the middle. The CDR3 has 13 residues. This CDR3 is CASSEAALYEQYF. In DNA form, the CDR3 reads TGTGCCAGCAGTGAAGCGGCACTTTACGAGCAGTACTTC.

The chain recombines TRBV9 with TRBJ2-2; a weak D match, TRBD2 (5 bases). The CDR3 is 15 residues long. Between the trimmed V and J ends, which lost 0 bases and 5 bases, there was a span of 11 bases. CDR1 SGDLS and CDR2 YYNGEE come from the germline V gene. The CDR3 here is CASSVAYGDTGELFF. The DNA for the CDR3 is TGTGCCAGCAGCGTAGCCTACGGGGATACCGGGGAGCTGTTTTTT.

This rearrangement joins TRBV7-2 to TRBJ2-7; TRBD1 agrees at 7 bases. Germline trimming cut 1 base from V and 1 base from J; bases unmatched to any gene: 4. Germline CDR1 is SGHTA and CDR2 is FQGNSA. The CDR3 extends over 15 amino acids. This chain's CDR3 is CASSLEGAASYEQYF. CDR3 coding DNA: TGTGCCAGCAGCTTAGAGGGGGCGGCATCCTACGAGCAGTACTTC.

The chain recombines TRBV5-6 with TRBJ1-3, with no clear D. Germline V gene lookup returns CDR1 SGHDT and CDR2 YYEEEE. This CDR3 has 14 amino acids. The V end was cut by 0 bases, the J end by 0 bases, with 4 bases between. CDR3 region: CASSLGLSGNTIYF. CDR3 DNA: TGTGCCAGCAGCTTGGGTCTCTCTGGAAACACCATATATTTT.

In regard to this clone: The junction departs from the called germline gene at one end, perhaps through a read error. The chain links TRBV7-7 to TRBJ2-5; TRBD2 matches at 13 bases. CDR3 length: 16 amino acids. CDR1 is SSHAT, CDR2 FNYEAQ, per germline (reference sequence). CDR3 sequence reads: CASSSRLAGGGETQYF. CDR3 bases: TGTGCTAGCAGCTCTCGACTAGCGGGGGGCGGTGAGACCCAGTACTTC.

The chain employs TRBV24-1 and TRBJ1-2; no clear D. Germline lookup yields CDR1 KGHDR and CDR2 SFDVKD. The CDR3 loop spans 15 amino acids. The V and J ends lost 1 base and 4 bases respectively, with 12 bases between them. In nucleotides, the CDR3 is TGTGCCACCAGTGATTTCCACGGGCAAACCTATGGCTACACCTTC. Translating it yields CATSDFHGQTYGYTF.